These 25 T cell receptor beta chains originate from one sample sequenced in a study of human T cells and chemical hapten exposure. From the RACE reads, TCRdb called clonotypes with MiXCR, one entry per CDR3 protein. The profile covers around 57,000 distinct CDR3 sequences, with 8% to 13% appearing a single time and under 2% taken by the ten largest. Time point reported: patch test 1, 2 weeks after DPC sensitization. Indicated treatment: therapeutic diphenylcyclopropenone sensitization with weekly scalp DPC. Sequencing started from total RNA isolated from unfractionated whole blood. The specimen was whole blood, collected in connection with sensitization to the hapten diphenylcyclopropenone (DPC). The receptors shown here come from a middle-aged woman with alopecia areata. Some clones in this sample may be carry-over from other donors' samples.

The chain has TRBV4-3 and TRBJ2-1; D is tentatively TRBD1 or TRBD2 (5 bases each). This CDR3 is 15 amino acids long. CDR1 is LGHNA and CDR2 is YSLEER in the germline V gene. V was shortened by 4 bases and J by 7 bases, with 17 bases between the two germline ends. Here the CDR3 DNA reads TGCGCCAGCAGCCGCGGGCCGGGGCAGGGAAATGAGCAGTTCTTC. Amino acid sequence: CASSRGPGQGNEQFF.

At least ten counts were recorded for this clonotype. The chain combines TRBV29-1 with TRBJ1-1, with a tentative D call TRBD1 (5 bases). The CDR3 loop spans 13 amino acids. The V and J ends lost 4 bases and 4 bases respectively, with 13 bases between them. Germline-derived CDR1 and CDR2 are SQVTM and ANQGSEA. The CDR3 region is CSVVGRVGTEAFF. The CDR3, as DNA: TGCAGCGTTGTTGGCAGGGTAGGCACTGAAGCTTTCTTT.

V usage is TRBV29-1 and J usage is TRBJ1-5; TRBD1 aligns across 8 bases. V gave up 5 bases and J gave up 5 bases; unmatched junction bases: 8. Germline CDR1 is SQVTM and CDR2 is ANQGSEA. The CDR3 has 14 amino acids. The CDR3, as DNA: TGCAGCGTTTCGCAGGGGGCTGTGGATCAGCCCCAGCATTTT. As protein: CSVSQGAVDQPQHF.

This rearrangement joins TRBV12-5 to TRBJ1-1; a possible D gene is TRBD1 (5 bases). The CDR3 length is 12 residues. CDR1 is LGHNT and CDR2 is FRNRAP in the germline V gene. The V and J ends lost 2 bases and 7 bases respectively, with 8 bases between them. CDR3 sequence: CASGLMDIEAFF. The CDR3 DNA reads as TGTGCTAGTGGTTTGATGGACATTGAAGCTTTCTTT.

This CDR3 reads CSVVGGQGASYEQYF. The CDR3 DNA is TGCAGCGTTGTGGGGGGACAGGGGGCCTCCTACGAGCAGTACTTC. V and J are TRBV29-1 and TRBJ2-7, with TRBD1 matching 12 bases. The ends lost 4 bases at V and 0 bases at J; junction bases unmatched: 4. The CDR3 is 15 residues long. Germline V lookup: CDR1 SQVTM, CDR2 ANQGSEA.

This clonotype was observed at least ten times. The V and J genes are TRBV19 and TRBJ1-2; 8 bases map to TRBD1. The V gene's germline CDR1 is LNHDA and CDR2 SQIVND (reference sequence). The CDR3 is 12 residues long. The V and J ends lost 8 bases and 4 bases, in that order; junction bases with no gene match: 3. The CDR3 here is CASSTGGYGYTF. In DNA, the CDR3 is TGTGCCAGTTCAACAGGGGGCTATGGCTACACCTTC.

The genes are TRBV12-3 or TRBV12-4 and TRBJ2-7; D ambiguous. The V gene lost 4 bases and the J gene lost 2 bases, with 18 bases spanning the gap. The CDR3 is made up of 16 amino acids. CDR3 protein: CASSSLGASSAYEQYF. The CDR3 DNA sequence: TGTGCCAGCAGTTCACTCGGTGCATCCTCGGCCTACGAGCAGTACTTC.

This clonotype has a handful of counts. This chain uses TRBV11-2 with TRBJ2-7; D remains unclear. The V end was cut by 4 bases, the J end by 6 bases, with 10 bases between. From germline, CDR1 is SGHAT and CDR2 FQNNGV. CDR3 size: 12 residues. CDR3 in amino acids: CASSWPPGEQYF. CDR3 coding DNA: TGTGCCAGCAGCTGGCCCCCCGGCGAGCAGTACTTC.

This clonotype was recorded a few times. The chain couples TRBV29-1 to TRBJ2-7; no reliable D call. This CDR3 is 12 amino acids long. Trimming stripped 6 bases from V and 2 bases from J, with 11 bases between. In germline, CDR1 is SQVTM, CDR2 ANQGSEA. This CDR3 is CSVGINTYEQYF. Written as DNA, the CDR3 is TGCAGCGTGGGAATTAATACCTACGAGCAGTACTTC.

This clonotype appeared many times. The chain carries TRBV6-6 and TRBJ2-2; D unresolved. CDR1 is MNHNY and CDR2 is SVGAGI in the germline V gene (reference sequence). This CDR3 region has 13 residues. Trimming removed 2 bases at V and 3 bases at J, with 4 bases between. CDR3: CASSYGDTGELFF. CDR3 sequence (DNA): TGTGCCAGCAGTTACGGGGACACCGGGGAGCTGTTTTTT.

As concerns this clonotype: A much larger clone differs by one base, so this may be a read error. The chain is built from TRBV27 and TRBJ1-1; D perhaps matches TRBD1 (6 bases). V shed 4 bases and J shed 4 bases, with 13 bases lying between them. The CDR3 is 14 amino acids. CDR1 is MNHEY, CDR2 SMNVEV, per germline (reference sequence). CDR3 bases: TGTGCCAGCAGTTGGGGGCTGCTGAGCACTGAAGCTTTCTTT. Amino acids: CASSWGLLSTEAFF.

This clonotype was observed many times. V and J are TRBV5-1 and TRBJ2-1; D might be TRBD2 (5 bases). The CDR3 sequence is 16 residues long. The V end lost 0 bases, the J end lost 2 bases, and 12 bases lay between the germline ends. Germline CDR1 is SGHRS and CDR2 is YFSETQ. The CDR3: CASSLVSSTTYNEQFF. For the CDR3, the DNA is TGCGCCAGCAGCTTGGTTTCCTCGACTACCTACAATGAGCAGTTCTTC.

This chain uses TRBV15 with TRBJ1-2; TRBD1 aligns across 10 bases. This CDR3 is 14 amino acids long. The germline CDR1 and CDR2 sequences are LNHNV and YYDKDF (reference sequence). Losses at the gene ends were 3 bases for V and 2 bases for J; bases not matched to a gene: 0. As DNA, the CDR3 is TGTGCCACCAGCAGGGGACAGGGGAACTATGGCTACACCTTC. Amino acids: CATSRGQGNYGYTF.

This clonotype was counted at least ten times. J is TRBJ2-1 and V is TRBV6-5; no clear D. This CDR3 spans 11 amino acids. V lost 7 bases to trimming and J lost 10 bases, with 11 bases between them. From germline, CDR1 is MNHEY and CDR2 SVGAGI. CDR3 in DNA: TGTGCCAGCACGAAACTGCGGGAGCAGTTCTTC. It translates to CASTKLREQFF.

This clonotype appeared many times. The chain carries TRBV21-1 and TRBJ2-4. TRBV21-1 is shown as a pseudogene. The length of the CDR3 is 16 residues. CDR3: CASSIFNSSAKNIQYF. The CDR3 nucleotides are TGTGCCAGCAGCATCTTTAACTCGTCGGCCAAAAACATTCAGTACTTC.

The sample holds many counts of this clonotype. The V gene is TRBV11-2, the J gene TRBJ2-6; possibly TRBD1 or TRBD2 for D (5 bases each). Germline V gene lookup returns CDR1 SGHAT and CDR2 FQNNGV. V was trimmed by 2 bases and J by 2 bases, leaving 7 bases between them. The CDR3 sequence is 15 residues long. CDR3 sequence: CASSLQGAGANVLTF. The CDR3 DNA reads as TGTGCCAGCAGCTTACAGGGAGCTGGGGCCAACGTCCTGACTTTC. Using reference TRBV11-2 and TRBJ2-6 for the parts outside the CDR3, the full variable domain is EAGVAQSPRYKIIEKRQSVAFWCNPISGHATLYWYQQILGQGPKLLIQFQNNGVVDDSQLPKDRFSAERLKGVDSTLKIQPAKLEDSAVYLCASSLQGAGANVLTFGAGSRLTVL.

This clonotype was recorded a few times. The chain has TRBV6-5 and TRBJ2-6, with 8 bases matching TRBD2. CDR1 and CDR2 from the germline V gene are MNHEY and SVGAGI. CDR3 length equals 17 residues. Germline trimming cut 6 bases from V and 0 bases from J; bases unmatched to any gene: 7. This CDR3 reads CASSPVSGSSGANVLTF. The CDR3 DNA sequence: TGTGCCAGCAGCCCTGTGAGCGGGAGCTCTGGGGCCAACGTCCTGACTTTC.

This clonotype has ten or more counts. This chain links TRBV11-3 with TRBJ2-1; 8 bases agree with TRBD1. This CDR3 contains 13 residues. Germline V lookup: CDR1 SGHNT, CDR2 YENEEA. The V and J ends lost 7 bases and 6 bases, in that order; junction bases with no gene match: 5. This CDR3 reads CASKRTGSNEQFF. DNA for the CDR3: TGTGCCAGCAAACGGACAGGGTCCAATGAGCAGTTCTTC.

Many counts were recorded for this clonotype. This sequence joins TRBV12-3 or TRBV12-4 and TRBJ2-3; tentative D call: TRBD2 (5 bases). Trimming cost V 9 bases and J 4 bases, with 14 bases left between them. The CDR3 is 13 residues long. The CDR3 DNA reads as TGTGCCAGTAGGAGGACTGTACCAGATACGCAGTATTTT. Its translation: CASRRTVPDTQYF.

This clonotype was observed a handful of times. This chain connects TRBV7-9 to TRBJ2-5; tentative D call: TRBD2 (5 bases). Per the germline V gene, CDR1 is SEHNR and CDR2 is FQNEAQ (reference sequence). Deletions cut 8 bases from V and 3 bases from J, with 7 bases between. The CDR3 length is 11 residues. The DNA of the CDR3 is TGTGCCAGCCGGGGTGAAGAGACCCAGTACTTC. Amino acids: CASRGEETQYF.

The chain uses TRBV2 and TRBJ2-7; D may correspond to TRBD1 or TRBD2 (5 bases each). Trimming took 6 bases from V and 7 from J, leaving 13 bases between them. The CDR3 sequence is 12 residues long. The V gene's germline CDR1 is SNHLY and CDR2 FYNNEI. CDR3 DNA sequence: TGTGCCAGCAGCCCGGGTTGGGGGGAGCAGTACTTC. Residues: CASSPGWGEQYF. Drawing the rest from reference TRBV2 and TRBJ2-7, the complete variable domain is EPEVTQTPSHQVTQMGQEVILRCVPISNHLYFYWYRQILGQKVEFLVSFYNNEISEKSEIFDDQFSVERPDGSNFTLKIRSTKLEDSAMYFCASSPGWGEQYFGPGTRLTVT.

The table lists this clonotype with a few counts. V usage is TRBV29-1 and J usage is TRBJ2-3, with D perhaps assigned TRBD1 or TRBD2 (5 bases each). Trimming removed 3 bases from V and 1 base from J, with 11 bases in between. The CDR3 sequence is 14 residues long. Germline lookup yields CDR1 SQVTM and CDR2 ANQGSEA. The CDR3 here is CSVDEGLGTDTQYF. DNA for the CDR3: TGCAGCGTTGACGAGGGGCTGGGCACAGATACGCAGTATTTT.

This clonotype has ten or more counts. This chain uses TRBV20-1 with TRBJ2-5; 9 bases are shared with TRBD2. This CDR3 contains 15 residues. Looked up from germline, CDR1 is DFQATT and CDR2 is SNEGSKA (reference sequence). Losses at the gene ends were 1 base for V and 1 base for J; bases not matched to a gene: 4. The CDR3 loop is CSARVLAGTQETQYF. The CDR3 bases are TGCAGTGCTAGAGTGCTAGCGGGGACCCAAGAGACCCAGTACTTC.

The chain joins TRBV29-1 to TRBJ2-5; D not resolved. Germline V gene data show CDR1 as SQVTM and CDR2 as ANQGSEA. The CDR3 has 11 residues. V lost 7 bases, J lost 1 base, and 7 bases lay in between. The CDR3 here is CSAISQETQYF. The CDR3, as DNA: TGCAGCGCCATTTCCCAAGAGACCCAGTACTTC.

The table lists this clonotype with many counts. This rearrangement joins TRBV7-2 to TRBJ2-3, with D maybe TRBD2 (5 bases). V shed 5 bases and J shed 1 base, with 10 bases lying between them. This CDR3 comprises 14 residues. CDR1 and CDR2 (germline): SGHTA, FQGNSA. The DNA of the CDR3 is TGTGCCAGCAGCACCGGACTTGGCACAGATACGCAGTATTTT. It specifies CASSTGLGTDTQYF.